The clone carrying this TCR beta chain came up once. Its antigen is still unknown. Some clones are missing from TCRdb's copy, which holds only in-frame ones; the method was immunoSEQ multiplex PCR. The sample comprises millions of clones, around nine tenths of which are singletons, and over 0.12% rests with the top ten. This sample is part of a study of shared clonotypes between healthy human individuals. V lost 6 bases, J lost 1 base, and 8 bases stayed unmatched. CDR1 and CDR2 from the germline V gene are MDHEN and SYDVKM. This CDR3 is built from 15 residues. Study-wide results and caveats: Naive CD4 clonotypes overlapped across a handful of donors at roughly 5%.

The TCR sequence derives from a man between 18 and 35 years old in good health. Sequencing was carried out using naive CD4+ T cells sorted from blood. Stated subset: CD45RA+ positively selected. The V call is TRBV28, the J call TRBJ2-7; TRBD1 aligns across 8 bases. The CDR3 sequence: CASRGQGANSYEQYF. As DNA, the CDR3 is TGTGCCAGCAGGGGTCAGGGGGCTAATTCCTACGAGCAGTACTTC. The whole variable domain, remainder taken from reference TRBV28 and TRBJ2-7, is DVKVTQSSRYLVKRTGEKVFLECVQDMDHENMFWYRQDPGLGLRLIYFSYDVKMKEKGDIPEGYSVSREKKERFSLILESASTNQTSMYLCASRGQGANSYEQYFGPGTRLTVT.